A selection of T cell receptor beta chains follows, all from one sample in a study of T-cell memory formation after mild COVID-19. TCRdb fed the 5' RACE reads into MiXCR, producing one record per CDR3 protein. The profile shows approximately 260,000 distinct CDR3 sequences, around 17% of them singletons. What was sequenced was PBMCs or a T cell subset sorted from them (not recorded which). These receptors all come from a man younger than 35 who had mild COVID-19 (a few samples of this study predate the infection). Cell type and time point are not known. Each CDR3 is given with its conserved first and last residue. D genes are given only for firm matches. The size of a clone is reported for some rows only, either as once, few or many, or as a class for expanded clones.

v_gene: TRBV20-1; j_gene: TRBJ2-3; d_gene: TRBD2; abundance: NA; CDR3aa: CRGTSGGIDTQYF; CDR3nt: TGCAGAGGGACTAGCGGGGGGATAGATACGCAGTATTTT
v_gene: TRBV29-1; j_gene: TRBJ2-5; d_gene: TRBD1; abundance: few; CDR3aa: CSVGQPPETQYF; CDR3nt: TGCAGCGTGGGACAGCCCCCAGAGACCCAGTACTTC
v_gene: TRBV6-5; j_gene: TRBJ1-6; d_gene: NA; abundance: few; CDR3aa: CGSGRGINSPLHF; CDR3nt: TGTGGCTCAGGGAGGGGGATCAATTCACCCCTCCACTTT
v_gene: TRBV28; j_gene: TRBJ1-6; d_gene: TRBD1; abundance: once; CDR3aa: CASSGQGMAPLHF; CDR3nt: TGTGCCAGCAGTGGACAGGGAATGGCACCCCTCCACTTT
v_gene: TRBV5-1; j_gene: TRBJ1-1; d_gene: TRBD1; abundance: NA; CDR3aa: CASSSTGTGEAFF; CDR3nt: TGCGCCAGCAGCTCGACCGGGACAGGAGAAGCTTTCTTT
v_gene: TRBV27; j_gene: TRBJ2-3; d_gene: NA; abundance: few; CDR3aa: CASSPGTRQYF; CDR3nt: TGTGCCAGCAGCCCCGGGACCCGACAGTATTTT
v_gene: TRBV5-6; j_gene: TRBJ2-3; d_gene: TRBD1; abundance: NA; CDR3aa: CASSARQGATDTQYF; CDR3nt: TGTGCCAGCAGCGCCCGACAGGGGGCGACAGATACGCAGTATTTT
v_gene: TRBV9; j_gene: TRBJ2-5; d_gene: NA; abundance: many; CDR3aa: CASSDRLETQYF; CDR3nt: TGTGCCAGCAGCGACCGGTTGGAGACCCAGTACTTC
v_gene: TRBV3-1; j_gene: TRBJ1-2; d_gene: NA; abundance: NA; CDR3aa: CASSQRLANYGYTF; CDR3nt: TGTGCCAGCAGCCAGCGGCTGGCTAACTATGGCTACACCTTC
v_gene: TRBV10-3; j_gene: TRBJ2-2; d_gene: NA; abundance: NA; CDR3aa: CAIGKTPTGPGELFF; CDR3nt: TGTGCCATCGGCAAGACTCCCACGGGCCCCGGGGAGCTGTTTTTT
v_gene: TRBV6-6; j_gene: TRBJ2-1; d_gene: NA; abundance: NA; CDR3aa: CASSYEASSYNEQFF; CDR3nt: TGTGCCAGCAGTTACGAGGCGAGCTCCTACAATGAGCAGTTCTTC
v_gene: TRBV5-5; j_gene: TRBJ1-5; d_gene: NA; abundance: few; CDR3aa: CASSLAGPDQPQHF; CDR3nt: TGTGCCAGCAGCTTGGCAGGTCCCGATCAGCCCCAGCATTTT
v_gene: TRBV5-1; j_gene: TRBJ2-5; d_gene: NA; abundance: few; CDR3aa: CASSWQRGKETQYF; CDR3nt: TGCGCCAGCAGCTGGCAGAGGGGCAAAGAGACCCAGTACTTC
v_gene: TRBV9; j_gene: TRBJ2-7; d_gene: NA; abundance: few; CDR3aa: CASSVGEGGYEQYF; CDR3nt: TGTGCCAGCAGCGTAGGCGAGGGGGGCTACGAGCAGTACTTC
v_gene: TRBV4-1; j_gene: TRBJ2-5; d_gene: TRBD2; abundance: many; CDR3aa: CASKSIREGTQYF; CDR3nt: TGCGCCAGCAAGTCTATCCGGGAGGGGACCCAGTACTTC
v_gene: TRBV29-1; j_gene: TRBJ2-2; d_gene: TRBD2; abundance: NA; CDR3aa: CSVRLAGPNTGELFF; CDR3nt: TGCAGCGTTCGACTAGCGGGGCCGAACACCGGGGAGCTGTTTTTT
v_gene: TRBV12-3/TRBV12-4; j_gene: TRBJ2-7; d_gene: NA; abundance: NA; CDR3aa: CASRNEYRYEQYF; CDR3nt: TGTGCCAGCAGGAATGAATACCGCTACGAGCAGTACTTC
v_gene: TRBV30; j_gene: TRBJ2-7; d_gene: TRBD1; abundance: NA; CDR3aa: CAWSGTVLSYEQYF; CDR3nt: TGTGCCTGGAGCGGGACAGTCCTCTCCTACGAGCAGTACTTC
v_gene: TRBV10-3; j_gene: TRBJ2-1; d_gene: NA; abundance: few; CDR3aa: CAIRGPSDEQFF; CDR3nt: TGTGCCATCAGGGGCCCTTCGGATGAGCAGTTCTTC
v_gene: TRBV4-1; j_gene: TRBJ1-1; d_gene: NA; abundance: many; CDR3aa: CASSLRANTEAFF; CDR3nt: TGCGCCAGCAGCCTACGGGCGAACACTGAAGCTTTCTTT
v_gene: TRBV6-2/TRBV6-3; j_gene: TRBJ1-5; d_gene: NA; abundance: few; CDR3aa: CASGPPPRGVQHF; CDR3nt: TGTGCCAGCGGACCACCTCCCCGGGGGGTCCAGCATTTT
v_gene: TRBV5-1; j_gene: TRBJ2-1; d_gene: NA; abundance: NA; CDR3aa: CASSSARPPYNEQFF; CDR3nt: TGCGCCAGCAGCTCTGCCCGACCCCCCTACAATGAGCAGTTCTTC
v_gene: TRBV4-3; j_gene: TRBJ2-7; d_gene: NA; abundance: few; CDR3aa: CASSPDDSGSYEQYF; CDR3nt: TGCGCCAGCAGCCCGGACGATTCGGGGTCCTACGAGCAGTACTTC
v_gene: TRBV20-1; j_gene: TRBJ2-3; d_gene: TRBD2; abundance: NA; CDR3aa: CSARDPRGGGVRDTQYF; CDR3nt: TGCAGTGCTAGAGATCCGCGAGGCGGGGGAGTTAGAGATACGCAGTATTTT
v_gene: TRBV7-3; j_gene: TRBJ2-5; d_gene: NA; abundance: NA; CDR3aa: CASSLNTEETQYF; CDR3nt: TGTGCCAGCAGCTTAAATACCGAAGAGACCCAGTACTTC
v_gene: TRBV6-2/TRBV6-3; j_gene: TRBJ2-3; d_gene: TRBD1; abundance: few; CDR3aa: CASNRGNLPDTQYF; CDR3nt: TGTGCCAGCAACAGGGGTAATCTGCCAGATACGCAGTATTTT
v_gene: TRBV27; j_gene: TRBJ2-3; d_gene: NA; abundance: NA; CDR3aa: CASSLQGGNTQYF; CDR3nt: TGTGCCAGCAGTTTACAGGGTGGGAATACGCAGTATTTT
v_gene: TRBV7-2; j_gene: TRBJ1-2; d_gene: TRBD1; abundance: few; CDR3aa: CASSLRDRVSYTF; CDR3nt: TGTGCCAGCAGCTTGCGGGACAGGGTTAGCTACACCTTC
v_gene: TRBV6-2/TRBV6-3; j_gene: TRBJ2-1; d_gene: NA; abundance: few; CDR3aa: CASSPQGPEQFF; CDR3nt: TGTGCCAGCAGTCCCCAGGGACCAGAGCAGTTCTTC
v_gene: TRBV25-1; j_gene: TRBJ2-5; d_gene: NA; abundance: NA; CDR3aa: CASSEGLWVGETQYF; CDR3nt: TGTGCCAGCAGTGAAGGACTTTGGGTGGGGGAGACCCAGTACTTC
v_gene: TRBV5-1; j_gene: TRBJ1-5; d_gene: NA; abundance: NA; CDR3aa: CASSLASEVLNQPQHF; CDR3nt: TGCGCCAGCAGCTTGGCCTCCGAGGTTCTCAATCAGCCCCAGCATTTT
v_gene: TRBV2; j_gene: TRBJ2-7; d_gene: NA; abundance: NA; CDR3aa: CASTGFDEQYF; CDR3nt: TGTGCCAGCACGGGGTTTGACGAGCAGTACTTC
v_gene: TRBV7-6; j_gene: TRBJ2-7; d_gene: TRBD1; abundance: few; CDR3aa: CASSRNLGTDYEQYF; CDR3nt: TGTGCCAGCAGCCGTAATCTCGGGACAGACTACGAGCAGTACTTC
v_gene: TRBV12-3/TRBV12-4; j_gene: TRBJ2-7; d_gene: TRBD1; abundance: many; CDR3aa: CASSTGTGYEQYF; CDR3nt: TGTGCCAGCAGTACCGGGACAGGCTACGAGCAGTACTTC
v_gene: TRBV20-1; j_gene: TRBJ2-1; d_gene: NA; abundance: few; CDR3aa: CSASGAMYNEQFF; CDR3nt: TGCAGTGCTAGTGGGGCAATGTACAATGAGCAGTTCTTC
v_gene: TRBV4-3; j_gene: TRBJ1-1; d_gene: NA; abundance: NA; CDR3aa: CASSQDGNPKAFF; CDR3nt: TGCGCCAGCAGCCAAGATGGGAATCCGAAAGCTTTCTTT
v_gene: TRBV7-9; j_gene: TRBJ1-5; d_gene: NA; abundance: NA; CDR3aa: CASSIAGYQPQHF; CDR3nt: TGTGCCAGCAGCATCGCAGGGTACCAGCCCCAGCATTTT
v_gene: TRBV5-1; j_gene: TRBJ2-2; d_gene: NA; abundance: NA; CDR3aa: CASSLPGPNTGELFF; CDR3nt: TGCGCCAGCAGCTTGCCGGGACCTAACACCGGGGAGCTGTTTTTT
v_gene: TRBV5-4; j_gene: TRBJ2-2; d_gene: TRBD2; abundance: many; CDR3aa: CASRLGGADTGELFF; CDR3nt: TGTGCCAGCAGGTTGGGAGGGGCTGACACCGGGGAGCTGTTTTTT
v_gene: TRBV4-1; j_gene: TRBJ2-7; d_gene: TRBD1; abundance: NA; CDR3aa: CASSKDRERGYYEQYF; CDR3nt: TGCGCCAGCAGCAAAGACAGGGAGAGGGGCTACTACGAGCAGTACTTC
v_gene: TRBV18; j_gene: TRBJ2-3; d_gene: TRBD2; abundance: many; CDR3aa: CASSPAGVRTDTQYF; CDR3nt: TGTGCCAGCTCACCGGCGGGGGTACGCACAGATACGCAGTATTTT
v_gene: TRBV6-5; j_gene: TRBJ2-2; d_gene: NA; abundance: NA; CDR3aa: CASSYSIILGARTGELFF; CDR3nt: TGTGCCAGCAGTTACTCGATAATTCTGGGGGCGAGGACCGGGGAGCTGTTTTTT
v_gene: TRBV5-8; j_gene: TRBJ2-3; d_gene: TRBD2; abundance: many; CDR3aa: CASSSSGGPERTDTQYF; CDR3nt: TGTGCCAGCAGCTCCTCGGGAGGGCCCGAACGCACAGATACGCAGTATTTT
v_gene: TRBV28; j_gene: TRBJ2-5; d_gene: TRBD1; abundance: NA; CDR3aa: CASSLTGQGKWTQYF; CDR3nt: TGTGCCAGCAGTTTGACGGGACAGGGCAAGTGGACCCAGTACTTC
v_gene: TRBV6-1; j_gene: TRBJ2-5; d_gene: NA; abundance: NA; CDR3aa: CASSSWASEETQYF; CDR3nt: TGTGCCAGCAGTTCCTGGGCCAGTGAAGAGACCCAGTACTTC
v_gene: TRBV20-1; j_gene: TRBJ2-7; d_gene: NA; abundance: few; CDR3aa: CSAQKGTDHYEQYF; CDR3nt: TGCAGTGCCCAGAAGGGGACGGACCACTACGAGCAGTACTTC
v_gene: TRBV5-1; j_gene: TRBJ1-1; d_gene: NA; abundance: NA; CDR3aa: CASSLGPGREGYAFF; CDR3nt: TGCGCCAGCAGCTTGGGCCCAGGCAGAGAGGGGTACGCTTTCTTT
v_gene: TRBV29-1; j_gene: TRBJ2-7; d_gene: TRBD1; abundance: NA; CDR3aa: CSGGQGNEQYF; CDR3nt: TGCAGCGGTGGACAGGGCAACGAGCAGTACTTC
v_gene: TRBV23-1; j_gene: TRBJ1-4; d_gene: NA; abundance: NA; CDR3aa: CASSQSGWARATNEKLFF; CDR3nt: TGCGCCAGCAGTCAATCTGGTTGGGCACGTGCAACTAATGAAAAACTGTTTTTT